This T cell receptor (beta chain) appears in the sequencing data of a study of blood T cell repertoires in COVID-19. TCRdb keeps only in-frame clones here, not all; method: immunoSEQ multiplex PCR. This repertoire shows over 80,000 clones, approximately 86% found once; its top ten account for 1.2%. CDR3 length: 15 amino acids. V trimming: 3 bases; J trimming: 11 bases; junction bases outside the gene matches: 13. Germline CDR1 and CDR2: SNHLY and FYNNEI. The TCR originated in a man older than 75 with active or convalescent COVID-19. Sequenced sample: peripheral blood. The rearrangement links TRBV2 to TRBJ1-5; TRBD1 agrees at 7 bases. The chain's CDR3 is CASSDNRQGTAAQHF. The CDR3 region has the DNA TGTGCCAGCAGTGACAATAGACAGGGCACCGCGGCCCAGCATTTT.